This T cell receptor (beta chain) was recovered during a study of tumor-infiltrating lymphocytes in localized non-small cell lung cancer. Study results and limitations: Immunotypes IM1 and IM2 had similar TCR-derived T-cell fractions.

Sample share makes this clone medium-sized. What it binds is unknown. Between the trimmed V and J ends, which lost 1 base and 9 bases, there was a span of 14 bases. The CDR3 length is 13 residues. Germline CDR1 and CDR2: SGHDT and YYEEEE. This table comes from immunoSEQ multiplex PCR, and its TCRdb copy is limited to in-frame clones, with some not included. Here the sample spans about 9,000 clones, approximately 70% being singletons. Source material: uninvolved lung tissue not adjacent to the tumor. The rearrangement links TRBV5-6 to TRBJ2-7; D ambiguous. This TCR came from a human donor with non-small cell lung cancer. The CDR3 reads CASSLRSPTGQYF. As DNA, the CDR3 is TGTGCCAGCAGCTTGCGTTCCCCGACGGGGCAGTACTTC. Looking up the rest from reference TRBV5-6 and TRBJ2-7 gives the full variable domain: DAGVTQSPTHLIKTRGQQVTLRCSPKSGHDTVSWYQQALGQGPQFIFQYYEEEERQRGNFPDRFSGHQFPNYSSELNVNALLLGDSALYLCASSLRSPTGQYFGPGTRLTVT.